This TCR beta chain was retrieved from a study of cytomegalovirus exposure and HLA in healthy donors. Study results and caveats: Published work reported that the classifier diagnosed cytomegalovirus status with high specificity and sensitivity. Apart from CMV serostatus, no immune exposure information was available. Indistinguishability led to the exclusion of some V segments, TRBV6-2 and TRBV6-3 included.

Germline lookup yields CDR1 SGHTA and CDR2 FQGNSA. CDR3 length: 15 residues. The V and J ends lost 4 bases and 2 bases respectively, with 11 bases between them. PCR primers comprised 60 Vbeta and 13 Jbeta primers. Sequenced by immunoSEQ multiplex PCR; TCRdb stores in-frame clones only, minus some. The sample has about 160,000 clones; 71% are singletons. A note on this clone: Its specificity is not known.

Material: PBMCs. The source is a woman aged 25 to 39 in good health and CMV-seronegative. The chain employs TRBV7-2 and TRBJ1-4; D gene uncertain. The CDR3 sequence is CASSYVGSTNEKLFF. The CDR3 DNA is TGTGCCAGCAGCTATGTTGGGAGCACTAATGAAAAACTGTTTTTT. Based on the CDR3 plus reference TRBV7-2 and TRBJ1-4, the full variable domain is GAGVSQSPSNKVTEKGKDVELRCDPISGHTALYWYRQSLGQGLEFLIYFQGNSAPDKSGLPSDRFSAERTGGSVSTLTIQRTQQEDSAVYLCASSYVGSTNEKLFFGSGTQLSVL.